This T cell receptor beta chain was captured by sequencing in a study of blood T cell repertoires in COVID-19 (dated by TCRdb to 2020 to 2022). About the investigation overall: Samples covering the acute and convalescent phases of COVID-19 were provided by collaborators in the United States, Italy and Spain. The prospective study material was composed of cDNA or gDNA derived from T cells, B-cell-depleted T cells, or PBMCs. The dataset comprised deeply sampled blood TCRbeta repertoires from subjects exposed to, actively infected with, or recovered from COVID-19. A freely available public database, intended as a resource for researchers studying the immune response to SARS-CoV-2, is where the repertoires were released. The samples were drawn from two sources: the first 160 participants of the ongoing ImmuneRACE study, and 1,000 to 1,500 subjects contributed by 6 global collaborators. Nearly every sample came with metadata listing a de-identified subject ID, COVID-19 status, age in years and sex. HLA class I and class II types, where available, came from metadata supplied by the sample provider rather than from assay-based typing. Overall study outcomes, separate from this receptor: How much clinical and demographic metadata was included differed by source and by participant, and the metadata was provided uncurated.

The immunoSEQ Assay, a bias-controlled multiplex PCR, was used to amplify TCRbeta CDR3 regions from genomic DNA. In the original analysis: The number of nucleated cells in each sample was estimated by amplification of reference gene primers within the assay. Sequence reads were collapsed and filtered to measure the absolute abundance of every unique TCRbeta CDR3 rearrangement. Productive Simpson clonality was computed per sample as the square root of Simpson's diversity index over productive rearrangements. This immuneACCESS table, as held by TCRdb, lists in-frame sequences with V and J called but not all clones. Of the missing ones, under half trace to an unresolved V gene in checked studies; the others have no known cause. V and J calls plus clone size are reproduced from that table; the DNA served to infer D and trimming. Present in this sample are about 140,000 clones, just under 80% of which were seen just once. The top ten constitute less than 2% of the sample.

The collaborating institutions used their own protocols to collect whole blood in K2EDTA tubes. For TCRbeta analysis, collaborator samples were shipped as frozen whole blood, as isolated PBMCs, or as DNA extracted from either sample type. Worth noting for this clone: Its antigen has not been determined. No base qualities exist here, and no much larger clone lies one base off it.

Measured from the cysteine to the phenylalanine, the CDR3 is 13 residues long. Kept here is only the CDR3 DNA, which spans 39 bases and is read in frame from base 1. Between the V and J ends, shortened by 4 bases and 12 bases respectively, the junction contains 18 bases. CDR1 SGDLS and CDR2 YYNGEE were looked up in the germline V gene. Input material: peripheral blood. Recombination linked TRBV9 to TRBJ2-3, and the D gene may be TRBD2, 6 bases matching. This sequence originates from a woman aged 60-75 years with acute or convalescent COVID-19. The CDR3: CASSPIAGTVQYF. The nucleotide sequence is given as TGTGCCAGCAGCCCAATCGCCGGGACTGTTCAGTATTTT.